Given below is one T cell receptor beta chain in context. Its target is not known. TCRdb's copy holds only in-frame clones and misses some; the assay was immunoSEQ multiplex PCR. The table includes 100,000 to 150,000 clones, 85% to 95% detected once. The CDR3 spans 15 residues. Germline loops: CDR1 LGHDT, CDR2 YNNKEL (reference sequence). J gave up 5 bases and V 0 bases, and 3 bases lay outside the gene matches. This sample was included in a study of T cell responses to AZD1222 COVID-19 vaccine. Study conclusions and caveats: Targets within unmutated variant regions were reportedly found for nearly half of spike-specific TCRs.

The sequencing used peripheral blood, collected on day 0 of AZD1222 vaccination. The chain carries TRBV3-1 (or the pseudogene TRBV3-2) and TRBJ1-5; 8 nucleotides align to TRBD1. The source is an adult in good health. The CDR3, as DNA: TGTGCCAGCAGCCAAGAGGGGACAGGAGATCAGCCCCAGCATTTT. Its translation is CASSQEGTGDQPQHF.